This T cell receptor beta chain appears in the sequencing data of a study of T cells in Graves' hyperthyroidism and ophthalmopathy. The source of the PBMCs was 10 ml of fresh peripheral blood. This CDR3 region has 13 residues. Germline loops: CDR1 MNHEY, CDR2 SMNVEV (reference sequence). Between the trimmed V and J ends, which lost 4 bases and 13 bases, there was a span of 17 bases. RNA transcripts provided the source from which TCR beta CDR3 regions were amplified. Carried out on the TCR CDR3, a first-round RT-PCR used the HTBI primer set. TCRdb used MiXCR to reprocess the multiplex PCR reads, holding one entry per CDR3 protein. The sample records 310,000 or so distinct CDR3 sequences, approximately 15% being singletons. This clonotype was seen only a few times.

The rearrangement joins TRBV27 to TRBJ2-1, with D possibly TRBD1 on 6 matching bases. The origin of this receptor is an older woman with Graves' ophthalmopathy. Sequenced material: blood. The CDR3 bases are TGTGCCAGCAGTTGGGCTGACAGGAGTCTTCAGTTCTTC. Translation: CASSWADRSLQFF.